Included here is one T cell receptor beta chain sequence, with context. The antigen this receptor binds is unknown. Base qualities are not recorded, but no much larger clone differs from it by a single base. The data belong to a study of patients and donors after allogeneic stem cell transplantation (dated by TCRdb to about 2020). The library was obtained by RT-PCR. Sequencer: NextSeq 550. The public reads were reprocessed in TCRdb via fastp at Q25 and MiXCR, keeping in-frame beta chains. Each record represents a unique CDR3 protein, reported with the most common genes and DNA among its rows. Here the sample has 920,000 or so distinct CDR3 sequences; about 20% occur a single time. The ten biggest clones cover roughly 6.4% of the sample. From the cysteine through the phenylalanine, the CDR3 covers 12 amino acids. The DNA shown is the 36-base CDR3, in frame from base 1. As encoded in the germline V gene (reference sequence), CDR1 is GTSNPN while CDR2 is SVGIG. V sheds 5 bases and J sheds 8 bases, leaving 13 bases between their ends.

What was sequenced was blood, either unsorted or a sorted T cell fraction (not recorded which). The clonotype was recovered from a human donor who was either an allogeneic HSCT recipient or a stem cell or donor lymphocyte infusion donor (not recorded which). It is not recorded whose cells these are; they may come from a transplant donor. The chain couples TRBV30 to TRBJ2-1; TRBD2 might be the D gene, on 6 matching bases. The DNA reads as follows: TGTGCCTGGTCTCCACTAGCATATGAGCAGTTCTTC. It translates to CAWSPLAYEQFF.